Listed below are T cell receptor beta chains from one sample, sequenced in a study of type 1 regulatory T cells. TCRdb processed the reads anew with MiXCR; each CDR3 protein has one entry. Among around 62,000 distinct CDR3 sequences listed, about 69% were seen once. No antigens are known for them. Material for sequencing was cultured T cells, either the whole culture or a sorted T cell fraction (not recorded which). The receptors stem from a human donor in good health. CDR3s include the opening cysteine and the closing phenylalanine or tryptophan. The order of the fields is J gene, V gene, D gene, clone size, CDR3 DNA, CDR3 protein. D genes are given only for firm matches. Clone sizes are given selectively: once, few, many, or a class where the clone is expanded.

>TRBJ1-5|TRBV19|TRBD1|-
TGTGCCAGTTATGACAGGGGAAGGGGCAATCAGCCCCAGCATTTT
CASYDRGRGNQPQHF
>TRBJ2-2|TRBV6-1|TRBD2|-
TGTGCCAGCAGGGCTAGCGGGACCTTATACACCGGGGAGCTGTTTTTT
CASRASGTLYTGELFF
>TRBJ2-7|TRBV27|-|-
TGTGCCAGCAGTCCAAGGGACGGAGCCTACGAGCAGTACTTC
CASSPRDGAYEQYF
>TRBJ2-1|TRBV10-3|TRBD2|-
TGTGCCATCAGTGGACGGGCGGGAGGGCAGAATGAGCAGTTCTTC
CAISGRAGGQNEQFF
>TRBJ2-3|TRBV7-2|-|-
TGTGCCAGCAGCTTAGCGGTTCGGAGGTTCGGCACAGATACGCAGTATTTT
CASSLAVRRFGTDTQYF
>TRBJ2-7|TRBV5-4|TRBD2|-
TGTGCCAGCAGCCCGCGGGGACTAGCCTCTGGAGGGTACGAGCAGTACTTC
CASSPRGLASGGYEQYF
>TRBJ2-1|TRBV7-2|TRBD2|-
TGTGCCAGCAGCCCGCGGACTAGCGGAAATGAGCAGTTCTTC
CASSPRTSGNEQFF
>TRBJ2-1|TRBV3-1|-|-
TGTGCCAGCAGCCTAGTGGGGACGAGGGGTGAGCAGTTCTTC
CASSLVGTRGEQFF
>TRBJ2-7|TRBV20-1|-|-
TGCAGTGCTAGGCTCAACCGGGGCCGCTACGAGCAGTACTTC
CSARLNRGRYEQYF
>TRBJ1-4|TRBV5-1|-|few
TGCGCCAGCAGGAAGGCGGGGCCGCAAGAAAAACTGTTTTTT
CASRKAGPQEKLFF
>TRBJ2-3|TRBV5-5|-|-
TGTGCCAGCAGCCTCAAGCGGATCACAGATACGCAGTATTTT
CASSLKRITDTQYF
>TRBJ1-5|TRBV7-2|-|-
TGTGCCAGCAGCTCAGATGGATCTGGGGCCCAGCAGCCCCAGCATTTT
CASSSDGSGAQQPQHF
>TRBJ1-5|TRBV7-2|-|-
TGTGCCAGCAGCCCCTGGGGGCATAGCAATCAGCCCCAGCATTTT
CASSPWGHSNQPQHF
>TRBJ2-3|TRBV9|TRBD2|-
TGTGCCAGTAGCGTAGGGGCTAGCGGGAGGTCAGATACGCAGTATTTT
CASSVGASGRSDTQYF
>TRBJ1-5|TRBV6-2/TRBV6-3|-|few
TGTGCCAGCAGTCCAGGACGGTCAGTTTATAGCAATCAGCCCCAGCATTTT
CASSPGRSVYSNQPQHF
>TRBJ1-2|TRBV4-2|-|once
TGTGCCAGCAGCTCTCCGGGGGCGACCCGCTCCTATGGCTACACCTTC
CASSSPGATRSYGYTF
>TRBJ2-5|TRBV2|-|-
TGTGCCAGCAGTGCGGACCAAGAGACCCAGTACTTC
CASSADQETQYF
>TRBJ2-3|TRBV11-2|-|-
TGTGCCAGCAGCTTTCTTCCCGATACGCAGTATTTT
CASSFLPDTQYF